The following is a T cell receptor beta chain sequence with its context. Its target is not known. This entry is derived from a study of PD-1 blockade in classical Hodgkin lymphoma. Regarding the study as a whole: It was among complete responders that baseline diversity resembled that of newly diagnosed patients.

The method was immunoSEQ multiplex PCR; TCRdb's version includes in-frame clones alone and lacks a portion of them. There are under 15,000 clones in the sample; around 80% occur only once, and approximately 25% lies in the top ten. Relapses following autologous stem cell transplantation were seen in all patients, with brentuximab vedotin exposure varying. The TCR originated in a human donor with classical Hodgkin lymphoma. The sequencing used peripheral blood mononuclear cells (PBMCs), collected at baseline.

DNA for the CDR3: TGTGCCAGCAGTTACGACTTTACAGGGGGGCTGGATGAGCAGTTCTTC. Translation: CASSYDFTGGLDEQFF. The rearrangement links TRBV6-5 to TRBJ2-1; 8 bases are a match to TRBD1. Germline-derived CDR1 and CDR2 are MNHEY and SVGAGI. The CDR3 totals 16 residues. J was trimmed by 8 bases and V by 2 bases; bases with no gene match: 11.